This record concerns one T cell receptor (beta chain) sequence. This record belongs to a study of blood T cell repertoires in COVID-19. Study-level information: Sites across the United States, Italy and Spain contributed samples from acute and convalescent COVID-19.

CDR3 length: 17 residues. Germline V gene data show CDR1 as LNHDA and CDR2 as SQIVND (reference sequence). V lost 4 bases to trimming and J lost 1 base; unmatched junction nucleotides: 11. In the original analysis: For nucleated cells, counts were estimated from reference gene primer amplification. The assay was immunoSEQ multiplex PCR, and TCRdb's table has in-frame clones only and misses some. V and J calls plus clone size are reproduced from that table; the DNA served to infer D and trimming. The profile covers tens of thousands of clones, with about 80% appearing a single time and roughly a quarter taken by the ten largest.

The chain combines TRBV19 with TRBJ1-1, with 8 bases aligning to TRBD1. The TCR sequence derives from a human donor in a cohort sampled during active COVID-19. Sequencing was carried out using peripheral blood. The CDR3 region has the DNA TGTGCCAGTAGTACAGACGACAGGGGTGTAGGGAACACTGAAGCTTTCTTT. This translates into CASSTDDRGVGNTEAFF.